The sequence of this T cell receptor (beta chain) was determined in a study of shared clonotypes between healthy human individuals (dated by TCRdb to the early 2020s). Concerning the study at large: The cohort comprised a couple of women and a few men aged 18 to 49 years. To estimate repertoire size and how much clonotype sharing occurs between individuals, the study deeply sequenced the blood TCR repertoires of 5 or 6 healthy adults. Different laboratories and diverse techniques were used to prepare libraries and sequence TCR repertoires, to increase sequencing depth and limit assay-specific biases. Between about 0.8 and 9 billion PBMCs per donor were obtained by leukapheresis. For each donor, three plates each were used for CD4 naive and CD4 memory, two plates were used for CD8 naive, and one plate was used for CD8 memory.

TCR CDR3 regions were amplified from genomic DNA by multiplex PCR using the deep immunoSEQ assay. Genomic DNA extracted from each cell subset was distributed evenly over all wells of several immunoSEQ 96-well plates, and each plate served as one replicate. For sorted subsets, each replicate PCR was loaded with 200 ng genomic DNA, equivalent to about 30,000 T cell genomes. The purified libraries were quantified using a Qubit 3.0 fluorometer, sized with a Bioanalyzer 2100, and then quantified again using the KAPA Library Quantification kit. Every immunoSEQ 96-well plate was sequenced on a separate single-read 150-cycle Illumina NextSeq 550 flow cell. As for how the authors treated the data: Because only junctional sequences without quality scores were contained in the immunoSEQ output, filtering matching that applied to full-length reads could not be performed. Sequences were annotated with PyIR, a Python wrapper for IgBLAST v1.9, and V/J genes and CDR3 were assigned using IMGT germline references. Reads were removed for weak V/J assignments (E-value above 1e-6), missing CDR3, stop codons, out-of-frame junctions, or ambiguous translated residues. V3J clonotypes were defined by identical inferred V gene, J gene, and CDR3 amino acid sequence. The percentage overlap between two repertoires was calculated by dividing the number of shared unique clonotypes by the size of the smaller repertoire. RTK rarefaction, the Chao1 estimator, and Recon v2.1 estimates of unobserved clonotypes were used to assess repertoire richness. Generation probabilities for all TCRbeta clonotypes obtained by the gDNA method from a few donors were computed using OLGA. TCRdb stores this immuneACCESS table with in-frame sequences only. Part of the clones is absent; in the studies checked, under half of the shortfall reflects unresolved V genes, and no reason is known for the rest. V and J calls and clone size are copied from that table; D and trimming were computed from the DNA. In this sample the table shows roughly 770,000 clones, roughly 96% of which occur a single time. The ten top clones hold less than 0.25% of the sample.

CDR1 is given as LNHDA and CDR2 as SQIVND, both from the germline V gene (reference sequence). Spanning cysteine to phenylalanine, the CDR3 consists of 11 amino acids. Only the CDR3 DNA is retained, 33 bases long and in frame from the first base. The V and J ends are trimmed by 6 bases and 4 bases, leaving 7 bases between them. For the CD8 naive samples, CD45RO-negative cells were positively selected for CCR7, yielding a CD45RA+CCR7+ population from which TemRA cells were excluded. Donors were healthy HIV-negative adults with no recently reported acute infections or vaccinations. All donors were Caucasian adults living in Nashville, Tennessee, USA. Blood was obtained by leukapheresis, after which PBMCs were separated by Ficoll-Histopaque density gradient centrifugation and cryopreserved in liquid nitrogen vapor phase. Analytical flow cytometry was used to check the purity and quantity of every magnetically sorted T cell population. Genomic DNA was isolated from each sorted fraction and quantified by UV absorbance on a Nanodrop 2000c.

The full study reports these points: Rarefaction of sorted-subset datasets indicated incomplete sequencing despite the large sequencing depth. Compared with non-shared clonotypes, clonotypes shared by all four sorted-subset donors had higher generation probabilities. Sampling was restricted to blood, and TCR repertoires in tissue are likely to differ from TCR repertoires in blood. Sharing across several donors was observed for approximately 5% of naive CD4, under 4% of naive CD8, 2% to 2.5% of memory CD4, and 0.4% of memory CD8 clonotypes. Naive subsets generally had larger estimated clonotype richness than memory subsets did. Pairwise subsampling led to the expectation that sequencing depth would affect the degree of clonotype sharing among donors. The genetic and exposure-history diversity represented was limited by the small number of donors.

To note about this clone: Which antigen it targets is not known. No much larger clonotype is one base removed from it; base qualities were not supplied.

The TCR was taken from a man under 40 in good health. Sequencing input: naive CD8+ T cells sorted from blood. The sample's cell subset or site label is to be understood as: CD45RA+CCR7+. The chain links TRBV19 with TRBJ2-7; the D gene lacks a confident call. CDR3 protein: CASSDAYEQYF. The DNA sequence follows: TGTGCCAGTAGCGACGCTTACGAGCAGTACTTC.